This entry lists 26 T cell receptor beta chains sequenced from one sample in a study of radiation and T cells in renal cell carcinoma. Time point here: blood 4 weeks post-SBRT, at nephrectomy. Treatment: 15 Gy SBRT to primary tumor, nephrectomy 4 weeks later. Sequencing was performed with immunoSEQ multiplex PCR; in TCRdb, only in-frame clones are kept and a portion is missing. The sample includes around 140,000 clones, about 86% seen only once; the top ten take under 20%. This specimen was blood, taken from a patient whose treatment included radiotherapy and nephrectomy. The receptors shown here come from a woman aged 45-65 years with renal cell carcinoma.

This chain uses TRBV27 with TRBJ2-3, with 12 positions matching TRBD1. Germline values: CDR1 MNHEY, CDR2 SMNVEV (reference sequence). This CDR3 is built from 16 residues. The ends lost 5 bases at V and 5 bases at J; junction bases unmatched: 8. In DNA form, the CDR3 reads TGTGCCAGCAGTATTTCGGGACAGGGGGCGTTAGATACGCAGTATTTT. Residues: CASSISGQGALDTQYF.

There are a few counts of this clone. V is TRBV4-3 and J is TRBJ2-6; D is unclear. This CDR3 contains 16 residues. The V end was cut by 0 bases, the J end by 0 bases, with 6 bases between. Germline V gene lookup returns CDR1 LGHNA and CDR2 YSLEER. The CDR3 loop reads CASSQDIPSGANVLTF. The CDR3 bases are TGCGCCAGCAGCCAAGACATCCCCTCTGGGGCCAACGTCCTGACTTTC.

V usage is TRBV15 and J usage is TRBJ2-7, with 10 bases matching TRBD1. Germline-derived CDR1 and CDR2 are LNHNV and YYDKDF (reference sequence). The CDR3 has 18 amino acids. With 1 base clipped from V and 3 bases from J, the junction kept 12 bases outside the gene matches. The CDR3 sequence is CATSRGHLRDRGIYEQYF. CDR3 coding DNA: TGTGCCACCAGCAGAGGGCACCTCCGGGACAGGGGAATCTACGAGCAGTACTTC.

The genes are TRBV6-6 and TRBJ1-2; D gene ambiguous. The CDR3 runs 13 residues. Germline V gene lookup returns CDR1 MNHNY and CDR2 SVGAGI (reference sequence). Trimming stripped 3 bases from V and 2 bases from J, with 7 bases between. CDR3 coding DNA: TGTGCCAGCAGTTATTCACAGAACTATGGCTACACCTTC. Translated: CASSYSQNYGYTF.

The V gene is TRBV10-3, the J gene TRBJ2-2; the D is unclear. Germline V gene data show CDR1 as ENHRY and CDR2 as SYGVKD. V lost 0 bases and J lost 6, with 5 bases in between. The CDR3 covers 13 residues. CDR3 nucleotides: TGTGCCATCAGTGAGTCTGCAGCCGGGGAGCTGTTTTTT. It codes for CAISESAAGELFF.

The gene calls are TRBV28 and TRBJ2-2; TRBD1 agrees at 9 bases. Trimming removed 2 bases from V and 7 bases from J; junction bases left unmatched: 8. Germline values: CDR1 MDHEN, CDR2 SYDVKM. This CDR3 contains 16 residues. CDR3 nucleotide sequence: TGTGCCAGCAGTTTAGGGCAGGGGACAGGGTTCGGGGAGCTGTTTTTT. Translated, it gives CASSLGQGTGFGELFF.

The chain uses TRBV9 and TRBJ2-1; the D gene is possibly TRBD1 (6 bases). Looked up from germline, CDR1 is SGDLS and CDR2 is YYNGEE. Trimming left V 0 bases short and J 4 bases short, with 8 bases between. This CDR3 comprises 14 residues. The CDR3 bases are TGTGCCAGCAGCGTAGCGGGGACATACAATGAGCAGTTCTTC. It translates to CASSVAGTYNEQFF. Full variable domain (rest looked up from reference TRBV9 and TRBJ2-1): DSGVTQTPKHLITATGQRVTLRCSPRSGDLSVYWYQQSLDQGLQFLIQYYNGEERAKGNILERFSAQQFPDLHSELNLSSLELGDSALYFCASSVAGTYNEQFFGPGTRLTVL.

This clone was picked up a small number of times. The chain recombines TRBV27 with TRBJ2-3; weak D call: TRBD1 (5 bases). The CDR3 sequence is 14 residues long. The V end lost 0 bases, the J end lost 1 base, and 5 bases lay between the germline ends. From germline, CDR1 is MNHEY and CDR2 SMNVEV (reference sequence). CDR3 residues: CASSLSTGTDTQYF. CDR3 in DNA: TGTGCCAGCAGTTTATCGACAGGCACAGATACGCAGTATTTT.

This CDR3 is CASSSLGSGYSPLHF. The CDR3 bases are TGTGCCAGCAGCTCCCTTGGGTCAGGGTACTCACCCCTCCACTTT. The chain couples TRBV13 to TRBJ1-6; a possible D gene is TRBD1 (5 bases). The CDR3 covers 15 residues. The germline gives CDR1 PRHDT, CDR2 FYEKMQ (reference sequence). The V end lost 4 bases, the J end lost 10 bases, and 17 bases lay between the germline ends. The full variable domain, rest sourced from reference TRBV13 and TRBJ1-6, is AAGVIQSPRHLIKEKRETATLKCYPIPRHDTVYWYQQGPGQDPQFLISFYEKMQSDKGSIPDRFSAQQFSDYHSELNMSSLELGDSALYFCASSSLGSGYSPLHFGNGTRLTVT.

This clone was found a few times. The gene calls are TRBV28 and TRBJ1-1; D is undetermined. V dropped 5 bases and J dropped 1 base, with 11 bases sitting between them. Germline V gene lookup returns CDR1 MDHEN and CDR2 SYDVKM. CDR3 length: 14 residues. CDR3 region: CASSPHAPNTEAFF. The CDR3 bases are TGTGCCAGCAGTCCCCACGCACCGAACACTGAAGCTTTCTTT.

The rearrangement uses TRBV19 and TRBJ2-1, with 10 bases fitting TRBD2. The CDR3 extends over 15 amino acids. Germline CDR1 LNHDA, CDR2 SQIVND (reference sequence). Germline trimming cut 8 bases from V and 3 bases from J; bases unmatched to any gene: 7. In nucleotides, the CDR3 is TGTGCCAGTCGGTCTAGCGGGGGAATCTACAATGAGCAGTTCTTC. Translation: CASRSSGGIYNEQFF.

V usage is TRBV7-2 and J usage is TRBJ1-2; D gene unclear. CDR1 and CDR2 from the germline V gene are SGHTA and FQGNSA. The germline V and J ends were trimmed by 5 bases and 5 bases, with 12 bases remaining between them. This CDR3 has 13 residues. CDR3 DNA sequence: TGTGCCAGCAGCGCTAGCAACCTGTATGGCTACACCTTC. Its protein is CASSASNLYGYTF. Combining the CDR3 with reference TRBV7-2 and TRBJ1-2 gives the whole variable domain GAGVSQSPSNKVTEKGKDVELRCDPISGHTALYWYRQSLGQGLEFLIYFQGNSAPDKSGLPSDRFSAERTGGSVSTLTIQRTQQEDSAVYLCASSASNLYGYTFGSGTRLTVV.

The DNA of the CDR3 is TGTGCCAGCAGCTTCCGACATAGCACAGATACGCAGTATTTT. It is translated as CASSFRHSTDTQYF. The rearrangement links TRBV7-2 to TRBJ2-3; D gene unclear. Germline V gives CDR1 SGHTA, CDR2 FQGNSA. V shed 3 bases and J shed 0 bases, with 7 bases lying between them. The CDR3 contains 14 residues.

The V and J genes are TRBV9 and TRBJ2-7; tentative D call: TRBD2 (6 bases). The CDR3 extends over 14 amino acids. Per germline, CDR1 SGDLS and CDR2 YYNGEE. The V gene lost 4 bases and the J gene lost 5 bases, with 16 bases spanning the gap. The CDR3 DNA is TGTGCCAGCAGCTTAGAACCGGGGGTAAACGAGCAGTACTTC. Amino acids: CASSLEPGVNEQYF.

This chain uses TRBV5-6 with TRBJ1-5; D is possibly TRBD1 (6 bases). V lost 0 bases, J lost 7 bases, and 11 bases lay in between. Germline assignment: CDR1 SGHDT and CDR2 YYEEEE. CDR3 length equals 14 residues. In nucleotides, the CDR3 is TGTGCCAGCAGCTTGGGGCAGGGGATCCAGCCCCAGCATTTT. It encodes CASSLGQGIQPQHF.

The chain uses TRBV9 and TRBJ2-7, with TRBD1 as a possible D gene (5 bases). CDR3 length equals 14 residues. CDR1 and CDR2 (germline): SGDLS, YYNGEE. With 3 bases removed from V and 0 bases from J, the gap between germline ends came to 10 bases. The CDR3 DNA follows: TGTGCCAGCAGCGGAAGACAGAACTCCTACGAGCAGTACTTC. Its protein is CASSGRQNSYEQYF.

The chain joins TRBV5-1 to TRBJ1-2; D is perhaps TRBD1 (6 bases). The CDR3 covers 17 residues. Trimming took 4 bases from V and 4 from J, leaving 23 bases between them. Germline CDR1 SGHRS, CDR2 YFSETQ. CDR3 DNA: TGCGCCAGCAGCCCTATGCGGGACACCCGGGAGGGCTATGGCTACACCTTC. This sequence encodes CASSPMRDTREGYGYTF.

This chain connects TRBV10-3 to TRBJ1-1; D is unresolved. Trimming stripped 0 bases from V and 2 bases from J, with 7 bases between. The CDR3 is 14 residues long. The germline V gene encodes CDR1 ENHRY and CDR2 SYGVKD. The CDR3 DNA reads as TGTGCCATCAGTGAGTCGAGAGGAAACACTGAAGCTTTCTTT. It specifies CAISESRGNTEAFF.

This clone was seen just once. The genes are TRBV7-2 and TRBJ2-2; 11 nucleotides agree with TRBD1. Germline trimming cut 5 bases from V and 6 bases from J; bases unmatched to any gene: 5. The CDR3 runs 15 residues. The germline CDR1 and CDR2 sequences are SGHTA and FQGNSA. CDR3 residues: CASSRRTGGSGELFF. Written as DNA, the CDR3 is TGTGCCAGCAGCCGAAGGACAGGGGGCTCCGGGGAGCTGTTTTTT.

The chain combines TRBV19 with TRBJ1-2; TRBD1 aligns across 9 bases. The CDR3 has 15 residues. Per the germline V gene, CDR1 is LNHDA and CDR2 is SQIVND (reference sequence). V lost 3 bases and J lost 5; bases outside the gene matches: 7. CDR3 DNA: TGTGCCAGTAGTATTCCTGGGACAGGGCCTTATGGCTACACCTTC. Its translation is CASSIPGTGPYGYTF.

The V and J genes are TRBV5-4 and TRBJ2-4; D may be TRBD1 or TRBD2 (5 bases each). The CDR3 sequence is 13 residues long. Germline CDR1 is SGHNT and CDR2 is YYREEE (reference sequence). Trimming removed 1 base at V and 8 bases at J, with 10 bases between. Written as DNA, the CDR3 is TGTGCCAGCAGCTTGCAGGGAGTTGACATTCAGTACTTC. Residues: CASSLQGVDIQYF.

This clone showed up just a few times. The chain employs TRBV18 and TRBJ2-7, with unresolved D. This CDR3 comprises 15 residues. Germline CDR1 is KGHSH and CDR2 is LQKENI. Trimming left V 3 bases short and J 3 bases short, with 15 bases between. The CDR3 nucleotides are TGTGCCAGCTCACCGTTCCCGCGGTACGACTACGAGCAGTACTTC. It yields the protein CASSPFPRYDYEQYF.

This clone was detected a few times. The V call is TRBV30, the J call TRBJ1-1, with 7 bases lining up with TRBD1. Germline CDR1 is GTSNPN and CDR2 is SVGIG (reference sequence). CDR3 length equals 13 residues. The junction had 5 bases not matched to a gene; V was cut back by 3 bases and J by 4 bases. The CDR3 nucleotides read TGTGCCTGGAGGCAAGGGGGCTCCACTGAAGCTTTCTTT. Protein: CAWRQGGSTEAFF.

The rearrangement joins TRBV25-1 to TRBJ1-2, with 10 bases aligning to TRBD1. Germline V gives CDR1 MGHDK, CDR2 SYGVNS. CDR3 size: 15 residues. With V trimmed by 2 bases and J by 3 bases, 3 bases remained unmatched. CDR3 region: CASSEGQGGDYGYTF. In DNA form, the CDR3 reads TGTGCCAGCAGTGAAGGACAGGGGGGAGACTATGGCTACACCTTC.

This clone appeared once. J is TRBJ1-6 and V is TRBV7-9; 7 bases agree with TRBD1. The J segment lost 4 bases and the V segment lost 6 bases, leaving 12 bases of the junction unmatched. This CDR3 region has 17 residues. Germline V gene lookup returns CDR1 SEHNR and CDR2 FQNEAQ (reference sequence). This chain's CDR3 is CASSYFLQTGYNSPLHF. The CDR3, as DNA: TGTGCCAGCAGTTACTTCCTCCAGACAGGGTATAATTCACCCCTCCACTTT.

The rearrangement links TRBV6-1 to TRBJ2-3; the D gene is possibly TRBD1 (6 bases). The CDR3 extends over 14 amino acids. Trimming pared 5 bases from V and 4 bases from J, leaving 13 bases between. Germline V lookup: CDR1 MNHNS, CDR2 SASEGT. The DNA for the CDR3 is TGTGCCAGCAGTCCAGACAGGCCCCCAGATACGCAGTATTTT. Translating gives CASSPDRPPDTQYF.